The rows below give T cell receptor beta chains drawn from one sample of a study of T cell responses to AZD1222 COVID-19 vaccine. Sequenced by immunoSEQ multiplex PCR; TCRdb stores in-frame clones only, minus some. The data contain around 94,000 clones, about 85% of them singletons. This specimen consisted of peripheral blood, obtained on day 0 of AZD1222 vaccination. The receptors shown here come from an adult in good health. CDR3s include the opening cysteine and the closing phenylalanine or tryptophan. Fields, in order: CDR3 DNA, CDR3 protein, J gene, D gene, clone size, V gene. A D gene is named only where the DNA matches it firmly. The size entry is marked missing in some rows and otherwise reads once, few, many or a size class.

DNA: TGTGCCAGTAGCTACCCTTCGGGACAGGCACAAGATACGCAGTATTTT
CDR3: CASSYPSGQAQDTQYF
J: TRBJ2-3
D: TRBD1
size: -
V: TRBV19

DNA: TGTGCCAGCAGCTGGACAGCTAGTCTGTGGGCAACTAATGAAAAACTGTTTTTT
CDR3: CASSWTASLWATNEKLFF
J: TRBJ1-4
D: -
size: once
V: TRBV7-9

DNA: TGTGCCAGCAGGCAACCGGGACTACACTATGGCTACACCTTC
CDR3: CASRQPGLHYGYTF
J: TRBJ1-2
D: -
size: -
V: TRBV28

DNA: TGTGCCAGCAGCCCGGGACAGGGAGAGACCCAGTACTTC
CDR3: CASSPGQGETQYF
J: TRBJ2-5
D: TRBD1
size: -
V: TRBV7-3

DNA: TGCAGCGTGGTCTTGATCAGCATTGAGCAGTTCTTC
CDR3: CSVVLISIEQFF
J: TRBJ2-1
D: -
size: few
V: TRBV29-1

DNA: TGTGCCAGCAGTTCACGTGGAAACATTCAGTACTTC
CDR3: CASSSRGNIQYF
J: TRBJ2-4
D: -
size: -
V: TRBV6-2/TRBV6-3

DNA: TGTGCCAGCAGCTCCAGGGTGTATAGCAATCAGCCCCAGCATTTT
CDR3: CASSSRVYSNQPQHF
J: TRBJ1-5
D: -
size: once
V: TRBV5-6

DNA: TGTGCCAGCAGAGAGGGACACTACAATGAGCAGTTCTTC
CDR3: CASREGHYNEQFF
J: TRBJ2-1
D: -
size: few
V: TRBV2

DNA: TGTGCCAGTAGCCCCCTTGGTGGCGGGGGGAACAATGAGCAGTTCTTC
CDR3: CASSPLGGGGNNEQFF
J: TRBJ2-1
D: TRBD2
size: -
V: TRBV19

DNA: TGTGCCAGCAGCTTGAAGGGGAAGGAAAAACTGTTTTTT
CDR3: CASSLKGKEKLFF
J: TRBJ1-4
D: -
size: -
V: TRBV5-4

DNA: TGTGCCAGCAAAAATCTCGGCTTCTCCCGGGATAATTCACCCCTCCACTTT
CDR3: CASKNLGFSRDNSPLHF
J: TRBJ1-6
D: -
size: -
V: TRBV27

DNA: TGTGCCAGCAGTCGGCTAGCGGGGGGGTCCGGGACCCAGTACTTC
CDR3: CASSRLAGGSGTQYF
J: TRBJ2-5
D: TRBD2
size: once
V: TRBV6-2/TRBV6-3

DNA: TGTGCCATCAGTGAGTCGCCGGGACGGATACCGAACACTGAAGCTTTCTTT
CDR3: CAISESPGRIPNTEAFF
J: TRBJ1-1
D: -
size: -
V: TRBV10-3

DNA: TGTGCCAGCTCGTCAGGAGGAGGGGATTCACCCCTCCACTTT
CDR3: CASSSGGGDSPLHF
J: TRBJ1-6
D: -
size: -
V: TRBV7-9

DNA: TGTGCCAGCAGGCGGACAGGGGGCCGTGGCTACACCTTC
CDR3: CASRRTGGRGYTF
J: TRBJ1-2
D: TRBD1
size: -
V: TRBV14

DNA: TGTGCCAGTAGTGTGGGAATTTTACCTGAAGCTTTCTTT
CDR3: CASSVGILPEAFF
J: TRBJ1-1
D: -
size: -
V: TRBV19

DNA: TGTGCCAGCAGCGGGGGCCCGACAGATACGCAGTATTTT
CDR3: CASSGGPTDTQYF
J: TRBJ2-3
D: -
size: -
V: TRBV11-3

DNA: TGTGCCAGCAGCTTAGACCGCTTATCACCCCTCCACTTT
CDR3: CASSLDRLSPLHF
J: TRBJ1-6
D: -
size: -
V: TRBV7-2